This T cell receptor (beta chain) came from a study of cytomegalovirus exposure and HLA in healthy donors. Germline CDR1 is MDHEN and CDR2 is SYDVKM. V dropped 2 bases and J dropped 4 bases, with 11 bases sitting between them. CDR3 length equals 15 residues. This clone was observed once. The donors comprised healthy bone marrow donors. Use of 60 Vbeta and 13 Jbeta primers characterized the PCR. Profiled with immunoSEQ multiplex PCR; TCRdb holds only in-frame clones, not every one. Of about 150,000 clones listed, 65% to 75% are singletons. The sequenced material came from PBMCs. This chain joins TRBV28 and TRBJ1-4; possibly TRBD1 for D (5 bases). The sequence derives from a man aged 25-45 years in good health and CMV-seronegative. CDR3 amino acids: CASSLGGSGNEKLFF. CDR3 DNA: TGTGCCAGCAGTTTAGGGGGGTCGGGTAATGAAAAACTGTTTTTT.